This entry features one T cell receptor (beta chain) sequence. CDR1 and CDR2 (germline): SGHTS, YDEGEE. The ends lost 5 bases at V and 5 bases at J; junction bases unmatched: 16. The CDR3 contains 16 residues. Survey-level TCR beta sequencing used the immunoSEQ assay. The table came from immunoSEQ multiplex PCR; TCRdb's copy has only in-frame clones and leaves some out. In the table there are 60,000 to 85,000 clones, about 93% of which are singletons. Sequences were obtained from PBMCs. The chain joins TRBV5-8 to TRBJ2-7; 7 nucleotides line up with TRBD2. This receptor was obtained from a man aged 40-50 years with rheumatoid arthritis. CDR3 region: CASSTRTGRVWDEQYF. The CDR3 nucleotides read TGTGCCAGCAGTACTAGGACGGGGAGGGTTTGGGACGAGCAGTACTTC.